Sequencing of this TCR beta chain was carried out in a study of blood T cell repertoires in COVID-19 (TCRdb year 2020). Context from the whole study: Collaborator samples came from the United States, Italy and Spain and covered acute and convalescent phases of COVID-19. The prospective study material was composed of cDNA or gDNA derived from T cells, B-cell-depleted T cells, or PBMCs. The dataset comprised deeply sampled blood TCRbeta repertoires from subjects exposed to, actively infected with, or recovered from COVID-19. The samples were drawn from the first 160 participants of the ongoing ImmuneRACE study and from some 1,300 subjects provided by 6 global collaborators. HLA class I and class II types, where available, came from metadata supplied by the sample provider rather than from assay-based typing. The repertoires were released in a freely available public database intended as a resource for research on the immune response to SARS-CoV-2. Nearly every sample came with metadata listing a de-identified subject ID, COVID-19 status, age in years and sex. The paper as a whole reports these results and caveats: How much clinical and demographic metadata was included differed by source and by participant, and the metadata was provided uncurated.

On this clone itself: Its target antigen remains unknown. No per-base quality is available; no much larger clone lies one base away.

CDR1 MNHNY and CDR2 SVGAGI are derived from the germline V gene (reference sequence). V has 9 bases trimmed and J has 5 bases trimmed; junction bases matching no gene number 14. The CDR3 starts with the cysteine, ends with the phenylalanine, and has 15 residues. The CDR3 DNA has 45 bases and is translated from base 1. In the prospective study, participants were about 18 to 100 years old, resided in about two dozen geographic areas of the United States, and were enrolled through a virtual design. In the prospective study, cohorts were assigned on the basis of participant-reported clinical history obtained from a screening survey and a study questionnaire. For ImmuneRACE Cohort 3, a participant was defined as recovered based on two consecutive negative NP/OP PCR tests, clearance by a healthcare professional, or resolution of symptoms. In the prospective study, whole blood, serum and a nasopharyngeal or oropharyngeal swab were collected from each participant by mobile phlebotomists. Prospective study participants could optionally give additional blood draws and questionnaires over an approximately two-month period. Before DNA extraction, prospective study blood samples were shipped either frozen or at room temperature.

TCRbeta CDR3 regions were amplified from genomic DNA using the immunoSEQ Assay, a bias-controlled multiplex PCR. Turning to the authors' computational methods: Nucleated cell counts per sample were estimated from amplification of reference gene primers within the assay. To quantify the absolute abundance of each unique TCRbeta CDR3 rearrangement, sequence reads were collapsed and filtered. Productive Simpson clonality was computed per sample as the square root of Simpson's diversity index over productive rearrangements. The immuneACCESS repertoire file appears here via TCRdb, limited to in-frame rearrangements. These files lack a portion of the clones; in checked studies, under half of the deficit traces to unresolved V genes, and the cause of the others is not known. That table gives V, J and clone size, and the DNA gave D and trimming. This sample lists around 150,000 clones; about 80% were detected once. The ten most abundant clones make up 3% to 3.5% of the sample.

The source is a woman in her fifties or sixties who had recovered from COVID-19. Sample: PBMCs or T cells enriched from blood (not recorded which). The V gene is TRBV6-6 and the J gene is TRBJ2-3, with TRBD1 identical over 7 junction bases. The DNA sequence is as follows: TGTGCCAGTTTCAGCAAGGGGGCTAGAGGAGATACGCAGTATTTT. Protein translation: CASFSKGARGDTQYF.